There are a few counts of the clone carrying this TCR beta chain. Preparation of the TCRbeta library used unique molecular identifiers. From the PCR reads, TCRdb called clonotypes with MiXCR, one entry per CDR3 protein. The sample lists a few hundred thousand distinct CDR3 sequences, approximately 10% occurring once. This record belongs to a study of T-cell reconstitution after alpha-beta-depleted transplantation in children. Trimming cost V 8 bases and J 4 bases; bases outside gene matches: 7. The length of the CDR3 is 13 residues. Germline CDR1 MNHNS, CDR2 SASEGT. The material sequenced was PBMCs from the stem cell graft donor, taken from the stem cell graft. This chain joins TRBV6-1 and TRBJ1-2; 7 positions match TRBD1. The receptor's source is a human donor who donated a stem cell graft to a child with acute myeloid leukemia. CDR3 in DNA: TGTGCCAGCCGCGAGGACAGGCGCTATGGCTACACCTTC. Translated: CASREDRRYGYTF.